This T cell receptor beta chain originates from a study of cytomegalovirus exposure and HLA in healthy donors. Study-level findings and limits: Reports credit the classifier with highly specific, highly sensitive diagnosis of cytomegalovirus status.

PCR employed 60 Vbeta and 13 Jbeta primers. Authors' processing steps: As a later analysis found, there were tens of millions of unique TCR beta chains, of which some 9.9 million were shared. Clones were read by immunoSEQ multiplex PCR, and TCRdb kept only the in-frame ones, dropping some. V, J and clone size were drawn from that table, and D and trimming were deduced from the DNA. Its table lists more than 45,000 clones. A word on this clone: Its matching antigen is unknown.

V was pared by 2 bases and J by 7 bases, with 5 bases of the junction left unmatched. The CDR3 sequence is 13 residues long. Germline V gene sequence: CDR1 KGHSH, CDR2 LQKENI. V usage is TRBV18 and J usage is TRBJ2-7, with 7 nucleotides matching TRBD2. This TCR was recovered from a woman aged 55-70 years in good health and CMV-seropositive. Sequenced sample: PBMCs. As DNA, the CDR3 is TGTGCCAGCTCACCAGGGGGGGGTGGTGAGCAGTACTTC. Encoded protein: CASSPGGGGEQYF. Combining the CDR3 with reference TRBV18 and TRBJ2-7 gives the whole variable domain NAGVMQNPRHLVRRRGQEARLRCSPMKGHSHVYWYRQLPEEGLKFMVYLQKENIIDESGMPKERFSAEFPKEGPSILRIQQVVRGDSAAYFCASSPGGGGEQYFGPGTRLTVT.